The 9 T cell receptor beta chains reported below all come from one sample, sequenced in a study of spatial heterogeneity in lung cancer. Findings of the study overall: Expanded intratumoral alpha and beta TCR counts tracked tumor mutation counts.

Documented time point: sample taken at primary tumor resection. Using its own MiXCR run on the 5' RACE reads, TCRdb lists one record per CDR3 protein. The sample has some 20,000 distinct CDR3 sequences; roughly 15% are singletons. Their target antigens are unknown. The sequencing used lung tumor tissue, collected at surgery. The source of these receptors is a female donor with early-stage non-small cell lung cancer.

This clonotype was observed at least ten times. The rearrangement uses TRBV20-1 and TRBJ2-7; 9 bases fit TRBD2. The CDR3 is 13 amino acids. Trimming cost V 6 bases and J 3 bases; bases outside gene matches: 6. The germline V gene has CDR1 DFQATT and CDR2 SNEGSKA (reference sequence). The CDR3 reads CSADGLASYEQYF. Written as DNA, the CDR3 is TGCAGTGCGGATGGACTAGCGAGCTACGAGCAGTACTTC.

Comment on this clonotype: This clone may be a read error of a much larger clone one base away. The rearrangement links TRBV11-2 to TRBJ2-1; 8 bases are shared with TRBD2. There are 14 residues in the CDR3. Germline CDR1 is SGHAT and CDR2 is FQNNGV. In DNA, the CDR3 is TGTGCCAGCAGCGTGGGACTAGGTTACAATGAGCAGTTATTC. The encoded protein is CASSVGLGYNEQLF.

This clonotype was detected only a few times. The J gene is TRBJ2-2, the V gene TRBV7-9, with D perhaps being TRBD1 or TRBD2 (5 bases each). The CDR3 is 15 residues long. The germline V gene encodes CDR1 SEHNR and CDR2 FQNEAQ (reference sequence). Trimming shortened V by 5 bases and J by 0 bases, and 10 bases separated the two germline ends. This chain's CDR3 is CASSVGAANTGELFF. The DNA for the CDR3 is TGTGCCAGCAGCGTCGGGGCGGCGAACACCGGGGAGCTGTTTTTT.

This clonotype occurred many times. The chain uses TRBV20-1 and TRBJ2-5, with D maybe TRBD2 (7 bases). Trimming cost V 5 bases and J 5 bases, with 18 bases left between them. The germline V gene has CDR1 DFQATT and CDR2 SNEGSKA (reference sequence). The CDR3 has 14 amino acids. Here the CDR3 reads CSAGAGAVQETQYF. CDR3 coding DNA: TGCAGTGCTGGGGCGGGGGCGGTTCAGGAGACCCAGTACTTC.

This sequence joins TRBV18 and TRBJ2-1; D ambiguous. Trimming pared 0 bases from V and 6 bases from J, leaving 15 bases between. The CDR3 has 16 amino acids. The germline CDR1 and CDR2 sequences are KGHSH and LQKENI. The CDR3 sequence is CASSPPDGSEINEQFF. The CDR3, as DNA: TGTGCCAGCTCACCACCGGATGGCAGTGAGATCAATGAGCAGTTCTTC.

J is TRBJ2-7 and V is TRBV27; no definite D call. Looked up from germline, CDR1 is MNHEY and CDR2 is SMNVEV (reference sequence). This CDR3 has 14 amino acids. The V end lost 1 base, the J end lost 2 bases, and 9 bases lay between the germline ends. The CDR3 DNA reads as TGTGCCAGCAGTTTATACGGGCCTACCTACGAGCAGTACTTC. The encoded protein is CASSLYGPTYEQYF.

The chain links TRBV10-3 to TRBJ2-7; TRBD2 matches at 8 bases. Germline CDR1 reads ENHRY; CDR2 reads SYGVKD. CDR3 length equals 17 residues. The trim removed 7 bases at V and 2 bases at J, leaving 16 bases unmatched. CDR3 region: CAINKERERWDAYEQYF. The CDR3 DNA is TGTGCCATCAATAAAGAGCGGGAGAGATGGGACGCCTACGAGCAGTACTTC.

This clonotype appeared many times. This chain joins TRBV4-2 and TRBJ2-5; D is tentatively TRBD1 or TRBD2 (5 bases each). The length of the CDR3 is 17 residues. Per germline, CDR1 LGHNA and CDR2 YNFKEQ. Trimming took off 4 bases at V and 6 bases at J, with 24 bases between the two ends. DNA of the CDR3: TGTGCCAGCAGCCCCCTGGGCGCCGTCCCCTCGGGGCAGACCCAGTACTTC. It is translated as CASSPLGAVPSGQTQYF.

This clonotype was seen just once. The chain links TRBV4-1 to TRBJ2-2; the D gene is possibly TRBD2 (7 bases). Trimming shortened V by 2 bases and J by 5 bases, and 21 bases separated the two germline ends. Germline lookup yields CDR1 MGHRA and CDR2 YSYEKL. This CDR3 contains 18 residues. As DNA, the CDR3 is TGCGCCAGCAGCCAATCGCAAGGAAGGGGGGGCAGGACCGGGGAGCTGTTTTTT. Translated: CASSQSQGRGGRTGELFF.